The 8 T cell receptor beta chains in this list originate from one sample, sequenced in a study of OX40 agonist ivuxolimab in advanced cancers. Generated by immunoSEQ multiplex PCR, the TCRdb table keeps only in-frame clones and is missing some. Of roughly 68,000 clones in the sample, just over 85% are singletons; the top ten hold roughly 8.2%. The material sequenced was CD4+ or CD8+ T cells sorted from blood, taken in a trial of the OX40 agonist ivuxolimab. These receptors were collected from an adult with an advanced solid tumor such as melanoma, head and neck, liver or kidney cancer.

This clone was detected once. The genes are TRBV7-2 and TRBJ1-3, with TRBD1 as a possible D gene (5 bases). The CDR3 runs 16 residues. V gave up 3 bases and J gave up 9 bases, with 21 bases separating them. CDR1 is SGHTA and CDR2 is FQGNSA in the germline V gene. For the CDR3, the DNA is TGTGCCAGCAGCTTGATCGGGACCGATTGGTTCGGCACCATATATTTT. The encoded protein is CASSLIGTDWFGTIYF.

The rearrangement joins TRBV29-1 to TRBJ1-1; no clear D. The germline CDR1 and CDR2 sequences are SQVTM and ANQGSEA. Trimming stripped 3 bases from V and 11 bases from J, with 16 bases between. The CDR3 consists of 12 residues. For the CDR3, the DNA is TGCAGCGTTGATTTCGGCCGGTCGGCTGCTTTCTTT. Translating gives CSVDFGRSAAFF.

The chain couples TRBV10-3 to TRBJ2-7; D assignment may be TRBD1 or TRBD2 (5 bases each). Germline assignment: CDR1 ENHRY and CDR2 SYGVKD. CDR3 size: 15 residues. V dropped 4 bases and J dropped 4 bases, with 17 bases sitting between them. CDR3 residues: CAISGEGAGSYEQYF. The CDR3, as DNA: TGTGCCATCAGTGGGGAAGGGGCAGGGAGTTACGAGCAGTACTTC.

This chain joins TRBV5-6 and TRBJ2-6; unclear D gene. The germline V and J ends were trimmed by 2 bases and 2 bases, with 8 bases remaining between them. CDR3 size: 15 residues. Germline V gene data show CDR1 as SGHDT and CDR2 as YYEEEE. The chain's CDR3 is CASSFWSAGANVLTF. In DNA form, the CDR3 reads TGTGCCAGCAGCTTCTGGTCCGCTGGGGCCAACGTCCTGACTTTC.

The table lists this clone with a count of one. The V and J genes are TRBV18 and TRBJ1-2; the D is unclear. The CDR3 runs to 15 residues. The germline V and J ends were trimmed by 2 bases and 0 bases, with 10 bases remaining between them. The germline V gene has CDR1 KGHSH and CDR2 LQKENI. For the CDR3, the DNA is TGTGCCAGCTCACCAACCCAGGAGGCTAACTATGGCTACACCTTC. Protein sequence: CASSPTQEANYGYTF.

The gene calls are TRBV7-9 and TRBJ2-2, with D perhaps TRBD1 (6 bases). The CDR3 has 16 residues. V was trimmed by 0 bases and J by 1 base, leaving 9 bases between them. Germline V gives CDR1 SEHNR, CDR2 FQNEAQ (reference sequence). CDR3 loop: CASSLAGTLNTGELFF. CDR3 bases: TGTGCCAGCAGCTTAGCCGGGACATTGAACACCGGGGAGCTGTTTTTT.

V and J are TRBV14 and TRBJ2-3; unclear D gene. The CDR3 totals 13 residues. Per the germline V gene, CDR1 is SGHDN and CDR2 is FVKESK. Trimming left V 4 bases short and J 5 bases short, with 10 bases between. As DNA, the CDR3 is TGTGCCAGCAGCCGTTTGGTCCAAGATACGCAGTATTTT. Translation gives CASSRLVQDTQYF.

The J gene is TRBJ2-2, the V gene TRBV6-5, with D unresolved. The V end was cut by 6 bases, the J end by 2 bases, with 7 bases between. This CDR3 has 13 amino acids. In germline, CDR1 is MNHEY, CDR2 SVGAGI. CDR3 DNA sequence: TGTGCCAGCAGGGACCGTAACACCGGGGAGCTGTTTTTT. As protein: CASRDRNTGELFF.